This record concerns one TCR beta chain sequence. This clonotype was picked up many times. The specificity of this receptor is unknown. Per-base quality was not reported, and no clone a single base away is much larger than it. The CDR3 runs 15 residues from the cysteine to the phenylalanine. Only the CDR3 DNA stays, 45 bases, in frame from base 1. CDR1 and CDR2 were assigned from the germline V gene as SGHRS and YFSETQ. V lost 0 bases and J lost 2 bases; the stretch between them is 10 bases long. The instrument given in TCRdb is Illumina HiSeq 2500. TCR beta libraries were prepared by quantitative 5'-RACE with molecular barcodes. Per the source publication's procedure: A new computational method, built on a probabilistic model of VDJ rearrangement, was used to identify disease-linked TCR variants. TCRdb passed the public sequencing reads through fastp at Q25 and MiXCR, retaining productive beta sequences. CDR3 protein duplicates are merged, each entry listing the most common genes and DNA. Clone size and V and J calls follow TCRdb, not the original study. For this sample the table gives more than 400,000 distinct CDR3 sequences, of which about 5.4% were detected only once. The top ten hold around 3.4% of the sample.

The data originate from a study of CD8 T cells in ankylosing spondylitis (dated 2017 in TCRdb). General notes on the study: T cell receptor beta repertoires were profiled in healthy donors and ankylosing spondylitis patients so that disease-linked TCR variants could be found. The full study cohort was made up of approximately 24 ankylosing spondylitis patients and some 100 healthy donors. Peripheral blood was sampled, and synovial fluid was additionally collected from ankylosing spondylitis patients.

Study-wide conclusions, independent of this receptor: Some TCR beta motif variants had previously been reported in synovial fluid and blood of reactive arthritis patients, which suggested common disease-initiation mechanisms. Significant enrichment of the disease-linked clones was reported in matched synovial fluid samples from ankylosing spondylitis patients. Blood from ankylosing spondylitis patients appeared to be characterized by a TCR beta motif composed of eight highly homologous amino acid variants. The disease-linked clones showed a CD8+ phenotype and occurred at relatively low frequencies in peripheral blood.

The source of this sequence is a male donor with ankylosing spondylitis. Here the chain combines TRBV5-1 and TRBJ2-3; the D gene assignment is ambiguous. The material sequenced was blood, either unsorted or a sorted T cell fraction (not recorded which). At the DNA level, the sequence is TGCGCCAGCAGCTTGGATCTAGGGTCCACAGATACGCAGTATTTT. Its protein product is CASSLDLGSTDTQYF.